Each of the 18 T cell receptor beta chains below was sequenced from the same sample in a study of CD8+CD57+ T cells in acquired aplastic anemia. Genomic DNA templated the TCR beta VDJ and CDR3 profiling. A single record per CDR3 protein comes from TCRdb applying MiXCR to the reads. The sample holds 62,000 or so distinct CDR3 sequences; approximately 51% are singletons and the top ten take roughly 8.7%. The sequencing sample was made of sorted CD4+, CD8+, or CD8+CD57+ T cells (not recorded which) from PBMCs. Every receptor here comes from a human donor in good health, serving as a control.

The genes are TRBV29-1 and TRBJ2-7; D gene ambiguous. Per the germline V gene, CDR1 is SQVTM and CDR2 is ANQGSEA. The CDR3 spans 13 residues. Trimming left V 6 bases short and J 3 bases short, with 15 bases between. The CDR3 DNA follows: TGCAGCGTAGCGACCGGATCGGGCTACGAGCAGTACTTC. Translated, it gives CSVATGSGYEQYF.

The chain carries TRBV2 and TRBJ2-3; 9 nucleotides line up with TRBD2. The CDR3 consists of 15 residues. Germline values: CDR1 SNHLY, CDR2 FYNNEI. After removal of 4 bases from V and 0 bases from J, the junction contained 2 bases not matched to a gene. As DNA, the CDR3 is TGTGCCAGCAGTGCAAGCGGGAGGAGCACAGATACGCAGTATTTT. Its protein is CASSASGRSTDTQYF.

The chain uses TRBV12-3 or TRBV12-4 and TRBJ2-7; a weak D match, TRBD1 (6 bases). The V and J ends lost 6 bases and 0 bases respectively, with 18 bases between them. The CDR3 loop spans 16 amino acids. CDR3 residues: CASSSWGRKSSYEQYF. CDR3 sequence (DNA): TGTGCCAGCAGCTCCTGGGGGCGGAAAAGCTCCTACGAGCAGTACTTC.

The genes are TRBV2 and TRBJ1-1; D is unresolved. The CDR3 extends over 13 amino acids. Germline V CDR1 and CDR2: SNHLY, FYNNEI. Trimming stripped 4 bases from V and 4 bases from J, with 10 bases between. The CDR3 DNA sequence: TGTGCCAGCAGTGGAGGCGGAAGCACTGAAGCTTTCTTT. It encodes CASSGGGSTEAFF.

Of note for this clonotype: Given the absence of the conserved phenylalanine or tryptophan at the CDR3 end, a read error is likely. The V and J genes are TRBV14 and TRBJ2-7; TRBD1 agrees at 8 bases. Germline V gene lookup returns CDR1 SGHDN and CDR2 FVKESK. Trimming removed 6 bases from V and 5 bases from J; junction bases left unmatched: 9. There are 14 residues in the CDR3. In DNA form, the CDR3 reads TGTGCCAGCAGGGGACAGGCAGGGGGTCACGAGCAGTACCTC. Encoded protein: CASRGQAGGHEQYL.

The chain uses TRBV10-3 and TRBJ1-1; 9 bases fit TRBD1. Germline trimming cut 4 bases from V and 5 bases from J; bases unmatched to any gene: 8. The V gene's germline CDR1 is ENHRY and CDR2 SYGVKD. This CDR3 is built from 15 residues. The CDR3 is CAISVGDRVGTEAFF. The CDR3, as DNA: TGTGCCATCAGTGTGGGGGACAGGGTTGGAACTGAAGCTTTCTTT.

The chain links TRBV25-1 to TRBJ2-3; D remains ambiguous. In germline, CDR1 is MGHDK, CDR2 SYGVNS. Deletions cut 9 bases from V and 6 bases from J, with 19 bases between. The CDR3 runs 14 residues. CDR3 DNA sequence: TGTGCCAGTCTCGTTCCTGGGCCGACGGATACGCAGTATTTT. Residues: CASLVPGPTDTQYF.

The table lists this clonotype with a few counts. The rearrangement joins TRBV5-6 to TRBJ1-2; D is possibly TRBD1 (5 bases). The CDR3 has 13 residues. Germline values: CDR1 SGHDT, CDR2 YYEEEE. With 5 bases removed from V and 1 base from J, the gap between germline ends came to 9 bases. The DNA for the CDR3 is TGTGCCAGCAGGGACACTCATAACTATGGCTACACCTTC. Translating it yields CASRDTHNYGYTF.

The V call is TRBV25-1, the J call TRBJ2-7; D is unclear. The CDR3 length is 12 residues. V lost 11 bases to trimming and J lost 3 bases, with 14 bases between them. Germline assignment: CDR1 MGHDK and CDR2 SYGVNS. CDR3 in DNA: TGTGCCCGCCGTGGACCTTACTACGAGCAGTACTTC. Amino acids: CARRGPYYEQYF.

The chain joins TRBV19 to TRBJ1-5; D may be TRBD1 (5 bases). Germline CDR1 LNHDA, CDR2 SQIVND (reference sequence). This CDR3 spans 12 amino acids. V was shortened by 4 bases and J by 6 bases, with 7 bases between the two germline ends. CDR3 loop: CASSTGTQPQHF. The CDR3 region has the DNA TGTGCCAGTAGTACAGGGACTCAGCCCCAGCATTTT.

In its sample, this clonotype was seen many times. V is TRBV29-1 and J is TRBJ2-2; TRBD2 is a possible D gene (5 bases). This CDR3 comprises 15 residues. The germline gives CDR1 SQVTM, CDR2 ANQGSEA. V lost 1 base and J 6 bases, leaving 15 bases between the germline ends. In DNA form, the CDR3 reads TGCAGCGTTGAAGGGTGGTCCCGGGGTTCCGGGGAGCTGTTTTTT. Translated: CSVEGWSRGSGELFF.

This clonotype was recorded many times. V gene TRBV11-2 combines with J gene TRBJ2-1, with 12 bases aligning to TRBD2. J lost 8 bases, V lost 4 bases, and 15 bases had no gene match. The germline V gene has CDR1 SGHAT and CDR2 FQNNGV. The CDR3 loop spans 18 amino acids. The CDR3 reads CASSYRTSGESGHDEQFF. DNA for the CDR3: TGTGCCAGCAGCTATCGGACTAGCGGGGAATCTGGGCATGATGAGCAGTTCTTC. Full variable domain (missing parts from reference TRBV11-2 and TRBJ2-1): EAGVAQSPRYKIIEKRQSVAFWCNPISGHATLYWYQQILGQGPKLLIQFQNNGVVDDSQLPKDRFSAERLKGVDSTLKIQPAKLEDSAVYLCASSYRTSGESGHDEQFFGPGTRLTVL.

Here the CDR3 reads CASSWGGGHEAFF. CDR3 nucleotides: TGTGCCAGCAGCTGGGGTGGGGGACATGAAGCTTTCTTT. This chain uses TRBV5-6 with TRBJ1-1; tentative D call: TRBD1 (6 bases). Germline values: CDR1 SGHDT, CDR2 YYEEEE. With 3 bases removed from V and 7 bases from J, the gap between germline ends came to 13 bases. CDR3 length: 13 residues.

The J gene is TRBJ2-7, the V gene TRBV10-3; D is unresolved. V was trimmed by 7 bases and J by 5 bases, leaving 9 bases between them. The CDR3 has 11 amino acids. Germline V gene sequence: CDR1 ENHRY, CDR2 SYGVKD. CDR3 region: CAINVGNEQYF. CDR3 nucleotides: TGTGCCATCAATGTGGGGAACGAGCAGTACTTC.

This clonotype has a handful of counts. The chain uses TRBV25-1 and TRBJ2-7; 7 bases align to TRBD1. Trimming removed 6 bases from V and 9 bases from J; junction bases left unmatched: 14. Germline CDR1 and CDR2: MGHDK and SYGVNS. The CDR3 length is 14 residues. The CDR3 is CASSLDRDTYRQYF. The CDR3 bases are TGTGCCAGCAGCCTCGACAGGGACACATACAGGCAGTACTTC.

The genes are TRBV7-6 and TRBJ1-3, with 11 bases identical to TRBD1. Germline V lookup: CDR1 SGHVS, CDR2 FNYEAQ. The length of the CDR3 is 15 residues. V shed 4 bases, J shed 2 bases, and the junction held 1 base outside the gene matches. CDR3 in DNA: TGTGCCAGCAGCTCGGGACAGGGGGCTGGAAACACCATATATTTT. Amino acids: CASSSGQGAGNTIYF. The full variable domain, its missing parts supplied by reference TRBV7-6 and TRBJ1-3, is GAGVSQSPRYKVTKRGQDVALRCDPISGHVSLYWYRQALGQGPEFLTYFNYEAQQDKSGLPNDRFSAERPEGSISTLTIQRTEQRDSAMYRCASSSGQGAGNTIYFGEGSWLTVV.

The CDR3 loop is CASSIDPSSGTDTQYF. CDR3 bases: TGTGCCAGTAGTATAGATCCGTCTAGCGGCACAGATACGCAGTATTTT. This chain connects TRBV19 to TRBJ2-3; maybe TRBD2 (6 bases). CDR1 is LNHDA, CDR2 SQIVND, per germline (reference sequence). The CDR3 totals 16 residues. Between the trimmed V and J ends, which lost 0 bases and 1 base, there was a span of 11 bases.

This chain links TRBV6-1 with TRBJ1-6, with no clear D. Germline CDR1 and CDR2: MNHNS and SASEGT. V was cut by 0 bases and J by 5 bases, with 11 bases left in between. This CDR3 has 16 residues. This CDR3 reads CASSEALGFNNSPLHF. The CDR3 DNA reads TGTGCCAGCAGTGAAGCGCTAGGATTTAATAATTCACCCCTCCACTTT.